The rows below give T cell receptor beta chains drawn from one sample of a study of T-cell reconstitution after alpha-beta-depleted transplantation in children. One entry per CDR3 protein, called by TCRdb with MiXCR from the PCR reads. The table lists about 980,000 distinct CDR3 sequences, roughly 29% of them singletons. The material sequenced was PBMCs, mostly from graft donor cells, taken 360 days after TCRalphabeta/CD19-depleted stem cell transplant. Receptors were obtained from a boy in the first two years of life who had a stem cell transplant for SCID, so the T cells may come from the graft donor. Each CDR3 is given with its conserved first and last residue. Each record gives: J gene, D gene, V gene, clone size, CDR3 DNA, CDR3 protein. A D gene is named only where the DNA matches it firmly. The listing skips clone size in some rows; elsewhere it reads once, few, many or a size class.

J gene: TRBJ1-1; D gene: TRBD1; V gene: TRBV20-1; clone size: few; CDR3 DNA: TGCAGTGCTACGCAGGGGGGGAACGCTGAAGCTTTCTTT; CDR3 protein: CSATQGGNAEAFF
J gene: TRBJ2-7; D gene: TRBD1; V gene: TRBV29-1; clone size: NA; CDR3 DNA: TGCAGCGTTGAATGGTTCGGACAGGGGGTATACGAGCAGTACTTC; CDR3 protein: CSVEWFGQGVYEQYF
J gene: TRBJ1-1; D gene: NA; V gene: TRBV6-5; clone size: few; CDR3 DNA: TGTGCCAGCAGCCGACTGACGATGGGGAACACTGAAGCTTTCTTT; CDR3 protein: CASSRLTMGNTEAFF
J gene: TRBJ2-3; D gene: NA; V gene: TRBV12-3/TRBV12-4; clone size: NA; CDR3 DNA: TGTGCCAGCACCCAGAGCGTTCTAATAGGAGATACGCAGTATTTT; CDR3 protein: CASTQSVLIGDTQYF
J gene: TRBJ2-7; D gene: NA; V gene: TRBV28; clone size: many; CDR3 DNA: TGTGCCAGCAGTTTCGCAACCTACGAGCAGTACTTC; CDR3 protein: CASSFATYEQYF
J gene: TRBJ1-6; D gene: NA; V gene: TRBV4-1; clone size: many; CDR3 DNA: TGCGCCAGCAGCCCTGAAACCTATAATTCACCCCTCCACTTT; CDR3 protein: CASSPETYNSPLHF
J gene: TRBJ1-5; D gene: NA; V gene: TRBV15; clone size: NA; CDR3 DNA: TGTGCCACCAGCCGACAGGTCAATCAGCCCCAGCATTTT; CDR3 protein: CATSRQVNQPQHF
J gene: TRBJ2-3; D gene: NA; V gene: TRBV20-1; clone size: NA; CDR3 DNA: TGCAGTGCCCCCAAGTTGGCTAGCACAGATACGCAGTATTTT; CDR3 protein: CSAPKLASTDTQYF
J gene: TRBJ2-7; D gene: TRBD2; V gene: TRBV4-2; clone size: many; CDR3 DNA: TGTGCCAGCAGCCCGACCCTAGCGGGGAGAAACTACGAGCAGTACTTC; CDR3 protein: CASSPTLAGRNYEQYF
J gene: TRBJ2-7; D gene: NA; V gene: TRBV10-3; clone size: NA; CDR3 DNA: TGTGCCATCAGCCGGGACTCGGCCTACGAGCAGTACTTC; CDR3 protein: CAISRDSAYEQYF
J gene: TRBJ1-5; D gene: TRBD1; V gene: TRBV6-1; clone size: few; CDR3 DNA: TGTGCCAGCAGTGAAGCGCGGGGGACAGGGAGGTTCTTTAGCAATCAGCCCCAGCATTTT; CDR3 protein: CASSEARGTGRFFSNQPQHF
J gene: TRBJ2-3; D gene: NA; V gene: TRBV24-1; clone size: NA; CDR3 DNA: TGTGCCACCAGTGATACCCTACAAGGAGGGAGGACAGATACGCAGTATTTT; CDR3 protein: CATSDTLQGGRTDTQYF
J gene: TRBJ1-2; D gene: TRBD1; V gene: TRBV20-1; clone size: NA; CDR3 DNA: TGCAGTGCTAGAGAGCGGGAGGGGCATCCACAGGGGGCGATTAGTAACTATGGCTACACCTTC; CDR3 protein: CSAREREGHPQGAISNYGYTF